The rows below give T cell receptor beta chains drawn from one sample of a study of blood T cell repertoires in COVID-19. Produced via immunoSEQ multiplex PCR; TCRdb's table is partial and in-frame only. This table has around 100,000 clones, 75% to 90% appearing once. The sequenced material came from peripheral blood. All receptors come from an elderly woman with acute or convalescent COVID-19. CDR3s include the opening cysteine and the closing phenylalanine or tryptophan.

CASSVAPVGGPLQETQYF TRBJ2-5 TRBV9
CAIGPDRNNEKLFF TRBJ1-4 TRBV10-3
CASSQGRGTGVNYEQYF TRBJ2-7 TRBV4-1
CASSWGGNTGELFF TRBJ2-2 TRBV19
CASSIQGAGQETQYF TRBJ2-5 TRBV28
CASSQEGAGTDTQYF TRBJ2-3 TRBV4-1
CASSVDRGGMETQYF TRBJ2-5 TRBV9
CASLRQASGYNEQFF TRBJ2-1 TRBV6-5
CASTHIGGEGSWYF TRBJ2-3 TRBV19
CASSVEGTSGGSTDTQYF TRBJ2-3 TRBV9
CASSSFVGRDDRYNSPLHF TRBJ1-6 TRBV19
CASSPWGGGDTQYF TRBJ2-3 TRBV6-5
CASSSPDGYTF TRBJ1-2 TRBV7-9
CASSQDLGGGYEQYF TRBJ2-7 TRBV4-3
CASSLRDSGGRRETQYF TRBJ2-5 TRBV5-4
CASSEQGITGELFF TRBJ2-2 TRBV2
CSASPGATNEKLFF TRBJ1-4 TRBV29-1
CASRRGGQNEKLFF TRBJ1-4 TRBV28
CASSIDEDRGLIYGYTF TRBJ1-2 TRBV27
CASSLASSGAADTQYF TRBJ2-3 TRBV11-3
CASSATGGLSGNTIYF TRBJ1-3 TRBV2
CASSNWWGGNNNQPQHF TRBJ1-5 TRBV21-1